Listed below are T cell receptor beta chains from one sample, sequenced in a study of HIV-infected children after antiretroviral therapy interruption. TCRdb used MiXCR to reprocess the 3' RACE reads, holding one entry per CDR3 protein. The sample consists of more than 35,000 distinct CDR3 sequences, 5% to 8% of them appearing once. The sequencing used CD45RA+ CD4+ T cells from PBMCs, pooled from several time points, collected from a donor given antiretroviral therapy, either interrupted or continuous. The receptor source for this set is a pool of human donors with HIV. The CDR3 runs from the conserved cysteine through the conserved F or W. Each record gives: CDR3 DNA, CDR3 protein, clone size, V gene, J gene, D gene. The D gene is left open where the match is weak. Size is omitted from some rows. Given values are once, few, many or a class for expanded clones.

TGTGCCAGCTCACCGCAGGGACTAGCGGGAGGCCTCACAGATACGCAGTATTTT	CASSPQGLAGGLTDTQYF	many	TRBV18	TRBJ2-3	TRBD2
TGTGCCAGCAACTATCGGGACAGGTTCACCGGGGAGCTGTTTTTT	CASNYRDRFTGELFF	many	TRBV19	TRBJ2-2	TRBD1
TGTGCCAGGCCATTCAGGCTCCCCAACACCGGGGAGCTGTTTTTT	CARPFRLPNTGELFF	many	TRBV27	TRBJ2-2	.
TGTGCCAGCAGCCCGAGTGGCGGCTCCTACAATGAGCAGTTCTTC	CASSPSGGSYNEQFF	many	TRBV3-1	TRBJ2-1	.
TGTGCTAGCAGTCTCGGGACAACTAGTGCAGAAACGCTGTATTTT	CASSLGTTSAETLYF	many	TRBV15	TRBJ2-3	.
TGTGCCAGCAGCCCACGACAGGGGATCATTACAGATACGCAGTATTTT	CASSPRQGIITDTQYF	many	TRBV13	TRBJ2-3	TRBD1
TGTGCAAGTCGCGCCTTACCGGGACAATCGAACACTGAAGCTTTCTTT	CASRALPGQSNTEAFF	many	TRBV12-2	TRBJ1-1	.
TGCGCCAGCAGTCATAATAGGGCTACCAACACTGAAGCTTTCTTT	CASSHNRATNTEAFF	.	TRBV23-1	TRBJ1-1	.
TGCAGTGCAGGGAGGCCGGGCGGAAGCAATTCACCCCTCCACTTT	CSAGRPGGSNSPLHF	many	TRBV20-1	TRBJ1-6	.
TGCAGTGCCAGACTCCCCAAGACAGATACGCAGTATTTT	CSARLPKTDTQYF	many	TRBV20-1	TRBJ2-3	.
TGTGCCAGCAGTCCAAGTCGGGCCGTAGTCTATGGCTACACCTTC	CASSPSRAVVYGYTF	.	TRBV27	TRBJ1-2	.
TGTGCCAGCAGCTCGGACAGGGGGCGCGCAGATACGCAGTATTTT	CASSSDRGRADTQYF	many	TRBV6-5	TRBJ2-3	TRBD1
TGCGCCAGCAGCCAAGATGCTCCTGTGGGTTCACCCCTCCACTTT	CASSQDAPVGSPLHF	many	TRBV4-3	TRBJ1-6	.
TGTGCCAGCAGCTTATCCTCGGGGGCCTACGAGCAGTACTTC	CASSLSSGAYEQYF	.	TRBV7-2	TRBJ2-7	.
TGTGCCAGCAGCCTTACAGTCGTCAGCTCCTACAATGAGCAGTTCTTC	CASSLTVVSSYNEQFF	many	TRBV12-3/TRBV12-4	TRBJ2-1	.
TGTGCCAGCAGCAGACTGTCGGGCAGCTCCTACGAGCAGTACTTC	CASSRLSGSSYEQYF	few	TRBV3-1	TRBJ2-7	.
TGCGCCAGCAGCTTGGGGGCCAAAGGGGGGAACACTGAAGCTTTCTTT	CASSLGAKGGNTEAFF	.	TRBV5-1	TRBJ1-1	.
TGCAGTGCTAGAGACACAGGGAATAACTACGAGCAGTACTTC	CSARDTGNNYEQYF	few	TRBV20-1	TRBJ2-7	.
TGTGCCAGCAGTGACCGTAACTATGGCTACACCTTC	CASSDRNYGYTF	many	TRBV25-1	TRBJ1-2	.
TGCAGTGCCATGGACAGGGTTTCGTTAGATGAGCAGTTCTTC	CSAMDRVSLDEQFF	few	TRBV20-1	TRBJ2-1	TRBD1
TGTGCCAGCAGCTTGCGCGAGCTGACCTACGAGCAGTACTTC	CASSLRELTYEQYF	many	TRBV7-9	TRBJ2-7	.
TGTGCCAGCAGGAATATTGGGCTCCACGAGCAGTACTTC	CASRNIGLHEQYF	many	TRBV11-2	TRBJ2-7	.
TGTGCCAGCAGTTCCGGACTGGTGTTTGAGTTC	CASSSGLVFEF	few	TRBV28	TRBJ2-7	.
TGTGCCAGCACTCCTCCGGGTAGGCAGGACCAAGAGACCCAGTACTTC	CASTPPGRQDQETQYF	many	TRBV12-3/TRBV12-4	TRBJ2-5	.
TGTGCCAGCGGTGATGAACTTCAAGACACCCAGTACTTT	CASGDELQDTQYF	many	TRBV2	TRBJ2-5	.
TGTGCCAGCAGTCCGGGCCTTGATTTCCGCACTGAAGCTTTCTTT	CASSPGLDFRTEAFF	few	TRBV28	TRBJ1-1	.
TGCGCCAGCAGCCAAGATTGGGCAGGGAGGCAGCCCCAGCATTTT	CASSQDWAGRQPQHF	many	TRBV4-3	TRBJ1-5	.
TGTGCCAGCAGCCCGGGACCACAAGTCGGAAAACTGTTTTTT	CASSPGPQVGKLFF	many	TRBV7-8	TRBJ1-4	.
TGTGCCAGCAGCTTAGTGGGGGCAGGAGGGTACAATGAGCAGTTCTTC	CASSLVGAGGYNEQFF	.	TRBV11-2	TRBJ2-1	.
TGTGCCAGCAGCTTAATAGGAACAGCGGTAAATGAGCAGTTCTTC	CASSLIGTAVNEQFF	.	TRBV7-8	TRBJ2-1	.
TGTGCCAGCAGCCAGAGTGGGACAGGCGGCTCCCAGCCCCAGCATTTT	CASSQSGTGGSQPQHF	.	TRBV3-1	TRBJ1-5	TRBD1
TGTGCCAGCAGAGAGACTAGCGGGAGAGGCGAGCAGTTCTTC	CASRETSGRGEQFF	many	TRBV3-1	TRBJ2-1	TRBD2
TGCAGTGCTCGGGACAGGGCCTATTACTTC	CSARDRAYYF	many	TRBV20-1	TRBJ2-5	TRBD1
TGTGCCAGCTCGGACAGGGTTTTATTCAGCTTC	CASSDRVLFSF	many	TRBV28	TRBJ2-7	TRBD1
TGTGCCAGCAGTTACCCCCTTAACAGGGTCAGCAATCAGCCCCAGCATTTT	CASSYPLNRVSNQPQHF	few	TRBV6-2/TRBV6-3	TRBJ1-5	.
TGTGCCACCAGTTTCGGGACCCCCCTTTCGACCCCCCCATTC	CATSFGTPLSTPPF	many	TRBV15	TRBJ2-1	.
TGCACCAGCAGCTTGGGACAGGCCGCTAATCAGCCCCAGCATTTT	CTSSLGQAANQPQHF	.	TRBV5-1	TRBJ1-5	TRBD1
TGCAGTGGGCTAGCGGGGCTAGATACGCAGTATTTT	CSGLAGLDTQYF	many	TRBV20-1	TRBJ2-3	TRBD2
TGCAGCGTTGAGAAACCAACCGGGGGTGAGCAGTTCTTC	CSVEKPTGGEQFF	.	TRBV29-1	TRBJ2-1	.
TGTGCCAGCAGCTTGGGCCCCCTCACGGGTTCGGACACCGGGGAGCTGTTTTTT	CASSLGPLTGSDTGELFF	many	TRBV5-6	TRBJ2-2	.
TGCGCCAGCAGCCAGGGAGCCTCGGACAGGACCTATGGCTACACCTTC	CASSQGASDRTYGYTF	few	TRBV4-3	TRBJ1-2	TRBD1
TGCAGTGCTAGGTTCAGGGCAGGGGGCCCTGGGGGCTCCTACAATGAGCAGTTCTTC	CSARFRAGGPGGSYNEQFF	many	TRBV20-1	TRBJ2-1	TRBD1
TGTGCCAGCAGCACAGATTCTGGAAATACGCTCTATTTT	CASSTDSGNTLYF	medium-sized	TRBV19	TRBJ1-3	.
TGTGCCAGCAGCGCTACCGTTGCAGATACGCAGTATTTT	CASSATVADTQYF	many	TRBV9	TRBJ2-3	.